This TCR beta chain was captured by sequencing in a study of T cell responses to AZD1222 COVID-19 vaccine (dated by TCRdb to about 2021). For the study in its entirety: AZD1222 recipients given second doses at about 4 weeks or at about 12 weeks were pooled, since spike-specific TCR depth and breadth were not found to differ between the two schedules. A total of over 230 trial participants underwent TCR sequencing, of whom approximately 200 had received two doses of AZD1222 and approximately 25 had received two doses of the MenACWY control vaccine. Trial participants were enrolled by age into subgroups of 18-55, 56-69 and 70-plus years, and roughly 160, 29 and 62 TCR-sequenced participants, respectively, were included in these subgroups.

What this sample's time point label stands for: baseline before first vaccination. Samples from vaccinated people were obtained from the UK trials COV001 and COV002, which included a single-blind randomized controlled phase 2/3 trial of AZD1222 (ChAdOx1 nCoV-19) in healthy adults. Trial participant PBMC samples were collected at day 0 and day 28 after the second dose for TCRbeta chain sequencing. Unmatched junction bases come to 2, with V trimmed by 3 bases and J by 0 bases. The germline V gene supplies CDR1 MNHNS and CDR2 SASEGT. There are 15 amino acids in the CDR3, from cysteine to phenylalanine inclusive. The retained sequence is limited to the CDR3, 45 bases, with the frame set at the first base. The CDR3 regions of human TCRbeta chains were subjected to immunosequencing. Concerning the study's data processing: TCRs in the repertoires were compared against a reference library of SARS-CoV-2-specific TCRs that had been generated with the MIRA antigen-specificity platform. Breadth meant the fraction of unique TCRs that were SARS-CoV-2-associated, whereas depth meant the fraction of total T cells that were SARS-CoV-2-associated. Using the MIRA data, each spike-specific TCR was assigned both to the spike region to which the TCR was reactive and to a CD4 or CD8 class. Log10-transformed breadth and depth values were compared by one-way ANOVA with Sidak's multiple comparisons tests. The clones in this table, taken by TCRdb from immuneACCESS, are in-frame only. Not every clone is retained; where verified, under half of the shortfall comes from an unresolved V gene, and the cause of the rest is unknown. The DNA was the basis for D and trimming; V, J and clone size are from that table. This sample comprises 88,000 or so clones, about nine tenths of them detected only once. 2% to 2.5% of the sample lies in the top ten.

There are a few counts of this clone. This clone's antigen is unknown. No base quality information exists; no much larger clone differs at one position. What the work shows at the level of the full study, not this receptor alone: No day 14 peak-response samples were available, so repertoires were characterized only after the peak T cell response. The vaccine-associated CD4 TCRs covered the entire spike protein, and the dominant responses fell in regions 160-218 and 743-854. Conclusions about previously exposed vaccinees are limited, since just six AZD1222 recipients were seropositive for SARS-CoV-2 at baseline. Participants were mostly white British and included more females than males, and it was suggested by the authors that clonal diversity may have been underestimated. Reportedly, almost half of the unique spike-specific TCRs recognized epitopes lying outside the regions that are mutated in the B.1.351 and B.1.1.7 variants. The 56-69-year group was small, and its depth increase did not reach significance, likely because of low power. A significant rise in spike-specific TCR breadth and depth was observed after two AZD1222 doses relative to day 0 and relative to MenACWY recipients.

This receptor chain uses TRBV6-1 and TRBJ2-7, and 10 junction bases match TRBD2. The specimen was peripheral blood, collected on day 0 of AZD1222 vaccination. The sequence derives from an adult in good health. CDR3 loop: CASSESSGSSYEQYF. The DNA sequence is TGTGCCAGCAGTGAGTCTAGCGGGAGCTCCTACGAGCAGTACTTC.